This T cell receptor (beta chain) originates from a study of T cell responses to AZD1222 COVID-19 vaccine. At the level of the study: Second doses that came at about 4 or about 12 weeks were put together.

Note on this clone: As yet, its antigen is unknown.

Study conclusions and caveats: Increased Spike-specific TCR breadth and depth were observed after two AZD1222 doses. Donors were largely white British and mainly female; clonal diversity was possibly underestimated. Researchers report vaccine-associated CD4 TCRs spanning spike, with dominance at 160-218 and 743-854.

The CDR3 runs to 13 residues. The germline V gene has CDR1 LGHNT and CDR2 FRNRAP. Trimming took 7 bases from V and 6 from J, leaving 14 bases between them. The method was immunoSEQ multiplex PCR; TCRdb's version includes in-frame clones alone and lacks a portion of them. The sample comprises around 90,000 clones, about 88% of which are singletons, and 13% rests with the top ten. This material consisted of peripheral blood, taken on day 0 of AZD1222 vaccination. The V and J genes are TRBV12-5 and TRBJ2-3; D may correspond to TRBD1 or TRBD2 (5 bases each). The origin of this receptor is an adult in good health. The CDR3: CASARWGIDTQYF. The CDR3 DNA is TGTGCTAGTGCCCGGTGGGGGATTGATACGCAGTATTTT.